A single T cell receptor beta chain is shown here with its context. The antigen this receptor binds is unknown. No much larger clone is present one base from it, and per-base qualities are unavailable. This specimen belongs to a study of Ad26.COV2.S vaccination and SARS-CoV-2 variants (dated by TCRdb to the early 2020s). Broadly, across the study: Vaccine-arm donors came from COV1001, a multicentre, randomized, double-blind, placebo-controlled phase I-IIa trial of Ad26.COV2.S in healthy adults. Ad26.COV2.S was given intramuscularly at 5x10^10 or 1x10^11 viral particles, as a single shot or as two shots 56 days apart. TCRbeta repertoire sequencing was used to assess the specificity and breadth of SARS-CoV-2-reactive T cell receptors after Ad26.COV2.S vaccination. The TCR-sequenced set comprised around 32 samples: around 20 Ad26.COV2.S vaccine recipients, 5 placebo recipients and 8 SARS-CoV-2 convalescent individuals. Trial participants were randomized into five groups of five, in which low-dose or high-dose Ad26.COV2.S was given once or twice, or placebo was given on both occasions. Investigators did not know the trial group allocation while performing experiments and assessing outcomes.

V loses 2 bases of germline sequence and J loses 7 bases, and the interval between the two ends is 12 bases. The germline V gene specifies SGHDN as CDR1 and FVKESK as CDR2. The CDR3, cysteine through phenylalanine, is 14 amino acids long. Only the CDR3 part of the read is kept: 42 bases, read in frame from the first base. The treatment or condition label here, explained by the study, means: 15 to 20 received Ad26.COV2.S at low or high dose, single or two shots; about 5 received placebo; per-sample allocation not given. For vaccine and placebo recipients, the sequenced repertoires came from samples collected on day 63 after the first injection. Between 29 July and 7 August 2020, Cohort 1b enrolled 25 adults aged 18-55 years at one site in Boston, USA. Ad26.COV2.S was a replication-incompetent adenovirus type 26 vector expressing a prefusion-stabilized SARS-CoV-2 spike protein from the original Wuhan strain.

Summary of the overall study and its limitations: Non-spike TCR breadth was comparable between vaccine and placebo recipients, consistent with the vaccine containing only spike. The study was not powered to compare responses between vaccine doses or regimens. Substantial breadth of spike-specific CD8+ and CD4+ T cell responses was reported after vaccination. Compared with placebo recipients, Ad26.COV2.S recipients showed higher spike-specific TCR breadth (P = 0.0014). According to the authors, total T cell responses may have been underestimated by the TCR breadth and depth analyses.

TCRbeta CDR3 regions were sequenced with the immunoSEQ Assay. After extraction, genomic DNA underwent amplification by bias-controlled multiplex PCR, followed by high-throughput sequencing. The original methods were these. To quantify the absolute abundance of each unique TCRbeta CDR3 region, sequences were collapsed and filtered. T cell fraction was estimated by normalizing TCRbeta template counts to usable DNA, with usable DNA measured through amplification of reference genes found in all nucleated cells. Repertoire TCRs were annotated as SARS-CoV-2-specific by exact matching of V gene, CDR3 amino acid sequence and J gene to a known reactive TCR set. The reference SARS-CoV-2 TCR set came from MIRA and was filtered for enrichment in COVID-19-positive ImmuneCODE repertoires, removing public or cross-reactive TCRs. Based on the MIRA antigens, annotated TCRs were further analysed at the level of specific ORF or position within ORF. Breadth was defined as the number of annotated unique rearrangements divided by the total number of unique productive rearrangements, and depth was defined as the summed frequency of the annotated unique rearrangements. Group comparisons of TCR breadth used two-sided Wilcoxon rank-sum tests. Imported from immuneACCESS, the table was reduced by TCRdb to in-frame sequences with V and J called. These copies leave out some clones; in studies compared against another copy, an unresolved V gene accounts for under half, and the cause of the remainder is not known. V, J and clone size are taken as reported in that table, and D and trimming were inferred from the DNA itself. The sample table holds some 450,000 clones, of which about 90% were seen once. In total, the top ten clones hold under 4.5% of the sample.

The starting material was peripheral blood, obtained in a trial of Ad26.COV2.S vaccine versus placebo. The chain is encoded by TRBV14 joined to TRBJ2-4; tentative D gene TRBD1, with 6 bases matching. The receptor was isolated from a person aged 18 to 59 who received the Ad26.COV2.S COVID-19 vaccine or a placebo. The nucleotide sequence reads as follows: TGTGCCAGCAGCCAATCGGACAGTTTCAACATTCAGTACTTC. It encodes CASSQSDSFNIQYF.